A single T cell receptor (beta chain) is shown here with its context. This sample is drawn from a study of cytomegalovirus exposure and HLA in healthy donors. Overall study context: An earlier analysis found around 100 million unique TCR beta sequences from approximately 190 million T cells.

The V and J ends lost 2 bases and 0 bases, in that order; junction bases with no gene match: 3. CDR1 and CDR2 from the germline V gene are SGHNT and YYREEE (reference sequence). CDR3 length: 15 amino acids. The PCR contained 60 Vbeta and 13 Jbeta primers. Assay used: immunoSEQ multiplex PCR; TCRdb lists only in-frame clones, some missing. The sample carries around 170,000 clones, over 70% recorded once. The receptor comes from a man younger than 35 in good health and CMV-seronegative. The sample consisted of PBMCs. The chain is built from TRBV5-4 and TRBJ2-3, with 7 positions matching TRBD1. CDR3 region: CASSFRDSSTDTQYF. CDR3 nucleotide sequence: TGTGCCAGCAGCTTCCGGGACAGTAGCACAGATACGCAGTATTTT.